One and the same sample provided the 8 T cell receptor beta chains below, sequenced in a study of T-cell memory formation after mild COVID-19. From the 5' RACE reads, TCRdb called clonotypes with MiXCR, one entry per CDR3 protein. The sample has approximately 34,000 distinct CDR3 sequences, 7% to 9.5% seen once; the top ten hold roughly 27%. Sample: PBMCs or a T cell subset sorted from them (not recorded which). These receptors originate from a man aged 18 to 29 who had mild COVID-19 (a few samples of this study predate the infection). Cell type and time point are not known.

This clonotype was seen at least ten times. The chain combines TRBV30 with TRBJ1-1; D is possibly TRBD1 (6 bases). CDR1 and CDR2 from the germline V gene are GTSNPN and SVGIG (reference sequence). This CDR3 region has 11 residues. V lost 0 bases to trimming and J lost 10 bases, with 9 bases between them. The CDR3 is CAWSVGGAAFF. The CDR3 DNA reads TGTGCCTGGAGTGTTGGGGGGGCAGCTTTCTTT.

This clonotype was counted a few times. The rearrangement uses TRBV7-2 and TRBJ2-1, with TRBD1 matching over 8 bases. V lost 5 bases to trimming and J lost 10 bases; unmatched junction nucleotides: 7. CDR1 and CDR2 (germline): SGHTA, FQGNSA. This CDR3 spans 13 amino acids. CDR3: CASSRGQGGEQFF. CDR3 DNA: TGTGCCAGCAGCCGAGGACAGGGCGGGGAGCAGTTCTTC.

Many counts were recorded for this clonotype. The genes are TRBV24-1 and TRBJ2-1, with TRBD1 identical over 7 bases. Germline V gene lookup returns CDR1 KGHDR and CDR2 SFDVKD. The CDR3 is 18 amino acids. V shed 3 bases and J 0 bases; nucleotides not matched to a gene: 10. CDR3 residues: CATSDGSGTASSYNEQFF. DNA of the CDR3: TGTGCCACCAGTGATGGGTCCGGGACAGCGAGCTCCTACAATGAGCAGTTCTTC.

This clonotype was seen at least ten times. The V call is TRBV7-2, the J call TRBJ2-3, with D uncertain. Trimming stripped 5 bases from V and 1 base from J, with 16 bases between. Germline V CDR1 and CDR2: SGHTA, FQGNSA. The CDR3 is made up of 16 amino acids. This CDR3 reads CASSPGHTSGTDTQYF. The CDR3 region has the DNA TGTGCCAGCAGCCCTGGGCATACCTCTGGCACAGATACGCAGTATTTT.

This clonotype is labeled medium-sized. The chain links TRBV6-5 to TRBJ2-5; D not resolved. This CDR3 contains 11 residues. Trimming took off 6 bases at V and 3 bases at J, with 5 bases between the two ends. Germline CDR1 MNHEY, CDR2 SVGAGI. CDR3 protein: CASSFEETQYF. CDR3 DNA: TGTGCCAGCAGCTTCGAAGAGACCCAGTACTTC.

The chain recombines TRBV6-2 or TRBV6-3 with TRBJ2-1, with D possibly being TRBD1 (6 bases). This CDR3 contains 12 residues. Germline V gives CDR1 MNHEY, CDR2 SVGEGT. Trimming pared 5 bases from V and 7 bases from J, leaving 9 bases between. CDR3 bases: TGTGCCAGCAGTCGGACAGCTAATGAGCAGTTCTTC. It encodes CASSRTANEQFF.

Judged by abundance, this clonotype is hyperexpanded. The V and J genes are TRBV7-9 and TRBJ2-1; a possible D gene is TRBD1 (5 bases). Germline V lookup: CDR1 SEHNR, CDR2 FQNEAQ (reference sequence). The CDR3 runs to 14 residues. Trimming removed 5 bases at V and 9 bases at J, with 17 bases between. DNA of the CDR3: TGTGCCAGCAGCCCAAGGGCAGGGAAGGGTGAGCAGTTCTTC. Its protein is CASSPRAGKGEQFF.

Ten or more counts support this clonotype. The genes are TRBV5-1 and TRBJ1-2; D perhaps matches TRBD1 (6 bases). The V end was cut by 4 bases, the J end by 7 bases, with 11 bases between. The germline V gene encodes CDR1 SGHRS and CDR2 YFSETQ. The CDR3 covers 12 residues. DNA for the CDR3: TGCGCCAGCAGCGGGGACATCGTTGGCTACACCTTC. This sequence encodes CASSGDIVGYTF.